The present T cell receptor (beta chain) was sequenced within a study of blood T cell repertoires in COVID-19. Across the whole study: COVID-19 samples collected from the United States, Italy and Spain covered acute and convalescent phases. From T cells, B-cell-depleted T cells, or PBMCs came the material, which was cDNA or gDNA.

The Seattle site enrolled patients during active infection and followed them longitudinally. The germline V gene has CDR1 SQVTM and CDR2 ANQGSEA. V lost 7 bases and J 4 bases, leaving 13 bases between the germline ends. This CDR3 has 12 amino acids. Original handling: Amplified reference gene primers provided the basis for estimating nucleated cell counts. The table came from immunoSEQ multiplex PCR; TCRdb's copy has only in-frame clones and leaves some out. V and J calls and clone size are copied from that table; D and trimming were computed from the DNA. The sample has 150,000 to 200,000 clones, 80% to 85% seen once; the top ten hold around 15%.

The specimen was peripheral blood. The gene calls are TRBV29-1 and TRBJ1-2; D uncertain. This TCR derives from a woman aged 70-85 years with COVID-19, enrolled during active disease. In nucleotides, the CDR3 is TGCAGCGCACAAGGCGGATTCTATGGCTACACCTTC. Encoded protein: CSAQGGFYGYTF.